A single sample gave rise to the 7 T cell receptor beta chains below, sequenced in a study of blood T cell repertoires in COVID-19. Libraries were prepared by immunoSEQ multiplex PCR; TCRdb keeps only in-frame clonotypes and omits some of them. Among roughly 34,000 clones, more than 85% were seen once, and the ten largest hold under 30%. The sequenced material came from peripheral blood. Every receptor here comes from a woman older than 75 with active or convalescent COVID-19.

The gene calls are TRBV2 and TRBJ2-2, with TRBD1 identical over 8 bases. The V segment lost 3 bases and the J segment 4 bases; nucleotides outside the gene matches: 10. The CDR3 length is 17 residues. Germline lookup yields CDR1 SNHLY and CDR2 FYNNEI. The CDR3 DNA reads as TGTGCCAGCAGTGAGGGGGGCAGGGGGCGAGTCACCGGGGAGCTGTTTTTT. It specifies CASSEGGRGRVTGELFF. The full variable domain, with the rest looked up from reference TRBV2 and TRBJ2-2, is EPEVTQTPSHQVTQMGQEVILRCVPISNHLYFYWYRQILGQKVEFLVSFYNNEISEKSEIFDDQFSVERPDGSNFTLKIRSTKLEDSAMYFCASSEGGRGRVTGELFFGEGSRLTVL.

This rearrangement joins TRBV5-6 to TRBJ1-2, with TRBD1 identical over 8 bases. Germline CDR1 reads SGHDT; CDR2 reads YYEEEE. V was pared by 5 bases and J by 5 bases, with 8 bases of the junction left unmatched. The CDR3 sequence is 14 residues long. The CDR3 here is CASREVQGGYGYTF. DNA of the CDR3: TGTGCCAGCAGGGAGGTACAGGGGGGATATGGCTACACCTTC.

This clone was detected once. This chain joins TRBV7-9 and TRBJ2-2; 8 bases map to TRBD1. V was clipped by 6 bases and J by 4 bases; unmatched bases: 10. CDR1 is SEHNR and CDR2 is FQNEAQ in the germline V gene (reference sequence). The CDR3 is 16 residues long. CDR3 in DNA: TGTGCCAGCAGTCTCGCGGTCGGACAGGGCACCGGGGAGCTGTTTTTT. Protein product: CASSLAVGQGTGELFF.

This chain uses TRBV10-2 with TRBJ2-1; D perhaps matches TRBD2 (5 bases). The germline V gene encodes CDR1 WSHSY and CDR2 SAAADI. The CDR3 covers 13 residues. V was shortened by 6 bases and J by 0 bases, with 6 bases between the two germline ends. The chain's CDR3 is CASRGSSYNEQFF. The DNA of the CDR3 is TGCGCCAGCAGGGGGAGCTCCTACAATGAGCAGTTCTTC.

This clone occurred a few times. The chain has TRBV15 and TRBJ1-1; 9 bases map to TRBD1. Per germline, CDR1 LNHNV and CDR2 YYDKDF (reference sequence). The CDR3 is 17 amino acids. The ends lost 2 bases at V and 0 bases at J; junction bases unmatched: 7. The CDR3 reads CATSRTGTGHMNTEAFF. For the CDR3, the DNA is TGTGCCACCAGCAGAACCGGGACAGGGCACATGAACACTGAAGCTTTCTTT.

The chain has TRBV6-6 and TRBJ2-3, with 8 positions matching TRBD1. Germline V gene data show CDR1 as MNHNY and CDR2 as SVGAGI (reference sequence). The CDR3 is 17 residues long. The ends lost 5 bases at V and 4 bases at J; junction bases unmatched: 14. This CDR3 is CASSQLSTGGGSDTQYF. The CDR3 bases are TGTGCCAGCAGTCAGCTTTCCACAGGGGGTGGTTCAGATACGCAGTATTTT.

This clone turned up a few times. The chain combines TRBV19 with TRBJ2-7, with 8 bases identical to TRBD2. This CDR3 is built from 15 residues. Per germline, CDR1 LNHDA and CDR2 SQIVND (reference sequence). The ends lost 5 bases at V and 0 bases at J; junction bases unmatched: 6. CDR3 residues: CASSFAGTSSYEQYF. DNA of the CDR3: TGTGCCAGTAGTTTCGCCGGGACTAGCTCCTACGAGCAGTACTTC.